The next 21 T cell receptor beta chains were all read from a single sample in a study of shared clonotypes between healthy human individuals. Generated by immunoSEQ multiplex PCR, the TCRdb table keeps only in-frame clones and is missing some. Here the sample spans some 550,000 clones, around 97% being singletons. The sample comprised naive CD4+ T cells sorted from blood. Specified subset: CD45RA+ positively selected. The receptors originated from a woman aged 25 to 39 in good health.

This chain uses TRBV5-4 with TRBJ2-1, with 8 bases identical to TRBD2. Germline values: CDR1 SGHNT, CDR2 YYREEE (reference sequence). This CDR3 has 16 amino acids. The V gene end was trimmed by 4 bases and the J gene end by 0 bases; junction bases not matched to a gene: 6. The CDR3 region has the DNA TGTGCCAGCAGCCGGCAGGGGACTAGCTCCTACAATGAGCAGTTCTTC. As protein: CASSRQGTSSYNEQFF.

The CDR3 sequence is CASSLRGVQYF. The CDR3 region has the DNA TGTGCCAGCAGCCTCAGGGGGGTGCAGTACTTC. The chain has TRBV9 and TRBJ2-5; D perhaps matches TRBD1 (7 bases). Trimming pared 4 bases from V and 11 bases from J, leaving 12 bases between. Germline values: CDR1 SGDLS, CDR2 YYNGEE. The CDR3 consists of 11 residues.

Details on this clone: Compared with germline, one end of the junction differs, possibly owing to a read error. V gene TRBV6-1 combines with J gene TRBJ2-1, with D unresolved. This CDR3 is 12 amino acids long. Looked up from germline, CDR1 is MNHNS and CDR2 is SASEGT. CDR3 in amino acids: CASSEGGSWQIF. CDR3 sequence (DNA): TGTGCCAGCAGTGAAGGGGGTAGTTGGCAGATCTTC.

This clone was counted once. The chain has TRBV10-1 and TRBJ2-4, with a possible D match to TRBD1 (6 bases). Between the trimmed V and J ends, which lost 6 bases and 5 bases, there was a span of 14 bases. The germline CDR1 and CDR2 sequences are WNHNN and SYGVQD (reference sequence). The CDR3 sequence is 14 residues long. CDR3 in amino acids: CASSAQGRENIQYF. The CDR3 DNA reads as TGCGCCAGCAGCGCACAGGGTCGGGAAAACATTCAGTACTTC.

The chain has TRBV6-5 and TRBJ2-1; D call uncertain. The CDR3 totals 12 residues. V lost 5 bases and J 6 bases, leaving 8 bases between the germline ends. CDR1 and CDR2 from the germline V gene are MNHEY and SVGAGI. Here the CDR3 reads CASSSLVNEQFF. The CDR3 DNA is TGTGCCAGCAGTAGCCTTGTCAATGAGCAGTTCTTC.

This chain joins TRBV5-1 and TRBJ1-2, with TRBD1 matching 11 bases. The CDR3 is made up of 15 amino acids. Germline V CDR1 and CDR2: SGHRS, YFSETQ. V lost 3 bases and J lost 2; bases outside the gene matches: 3. CDR3 loop: CASSWGQGVNYGYTF. DNA for the CDR3: TGCGCCAGCAGCTGGGGACAGGGGGTCAACTATGGCTACACCTTC.

The CDR3 coding sequence is TGTGCCATCAGTGAGTCGAGACTAGCGGAATACAATGAGCAGTTCTTC. Its protein is CAISESRLAEYNEQFF. The V call is TRBV10-3, the J call TRBJ2-1; 9 bases align to TRBD2. Germline assignment: CDR1 ENHRY and CDR2 SYGVKD. The CDR3 extends over 16 amino acids. After removal of 0 bases from V and 4 bases from J, the junction contained 4 bases not matched to a gene.

This chain uses TRBV19 with TRBJ1-3; maybe TRBD1 (6 bases). Between the trimmed V and J ends, which lost 3 bases and 0 bases, there was a span of 12 bases. From germline, CDR1 is LNHDA and CDR2 SQIVND (reference sequence). The CDR3 has 16 amino acids. DNA for the CDR3: TGTGCCAGTAGTATTATGGACAGCTTCTCTGGAAACACCATATATTTT. Translation: CASSIMDSFSGNTIYF.

The genes are TRBV18 and TRBJ2-7; perhaps TRBD2 as D (5 bases). This CDR3 has 13 residues. V lost 3 bases and J 8 bases, leaving 14 bases between the germline ends. Germline V CDR1 and CDR2: KGHSH, LQKENI. The CDR3 sequence: CASSPEGQIKQYF. CDR3 nucleotides: TGTGCCAGCTCACCCGAGGGCCAGATTAAGCAGTACTTC.

The V gene is TRBV9, the J gene TRBJ2-5; D not certain. Germline CDR1 and CDR2: SGDLS and YYNGEE. The V and J ends lost 3 bases and 3 bases respectively, with 6 bases between them. The CDR3 totals 12 residues. The CDR3 reads CASSGAEETQYF. CDR3 bases: TGTGCCAGCAGCGGTGCGGAAGAGACCCAGTACTTC.

The chain combines TRBV28 with TRBJ2-5, with D tentatively TRBD2 (6 bases). The germline V and J ends were trimmed by 3 bases and 1 base, with 9 bases remaining between them. Germline V gene lookup returns CDR1 MDHEN and CDR2 SYDVKM. The CDR3 covers 14 residues. Here the CDR3 DNA reads TGTGCCAGCAGTTTCACGGGAGTCCAAGAGACCCAGTACTTC. Translating gives CASSFTGVQETQYF.

V usage is TRBV5-1 and J usage is TRBJ2-7; TRBD1 matches 10 bases. The CDR3 contains 14 residues. J was trimmed by 4 bases and V by 5 bases; bases with no gene match: 6. Per germline, CDR1 SGHRS and CDR2 YFSETQ. CDR3 residues: CASRTTGGTYEQYF. CDR3 DNA sequence: TGCGCCAGCAGAACGACAGGGGGCACTTACGAGCAGTACTTC. Together with reference TRBV5-1 and TRBJ2-7, the CDR3 gives the full variable domain: KAGVTQTPRYLIKTRGQQVTLSCSPISGHRSVSWYQQTPGQGLQFLFEYFSETQRNKGNFPGRFSGRQFSNSRSEMNVSTLELGDSALYLCASRTTGGTYEQYFGPGTRLTVT.

CDR3 sequence reads: CASSSREETSGSTDTQYF. As DNA, the CDR3 is TGTGCCAGCAGCTCAAGAGAAGAAACTAGCGGTAGCACAGATACGCAGTATTTT. The gene calls are TRBV7-9 and TRBJ2-3, with 8 bases lining up with TRBD2. The J segment lost 0 bases and the V segment lost 4 bases, leaving 12 bases of the junction unmatched. CDR3 size: 18 residues. CDR1 and CDR2 (germline): SEHNR, FQNEAQ (reference sequence).

The chain combines TRBV11-1 with TRBJ1-5; 7 bases align to TRBD1. Per germline, CDR1 SGHAT and CDR2 FQDESV (reference sequence). V lost 5 bases, J lost 1 base, and 2 bases stayed unmatched. The CDR3 has 14 amino acids. Here the CDR3 reads CASSRDRSNQPQHF. The CDR3 DNA is TGTGCCAGCAGCCGGGACAGAAGCAATCAGCCCCAGCATTTT.

The chain is built from TRBV19 and TRBJ1-2; D is uncertain. The CDR3 loop spans 13 amino acids. The germline V gene encodes CDR1 LNHDA and CDR2 SQIVND (reference sequence). The V gene lost 7 bases and the J gene lost 8 bases, with 17 bases spanning the gap. The CDR3 here is CASKNDVRHGYTF. The CDR3, as DNA: TGTGCCAGTAAGAATGACGTACGCCACGGCTACACCTTC.

The chain uses TRBV19 and TRBJ1-5; D not resolved. Germline V gene lookup returns CDR1 LNHDA and CDR2 SQIVND (reference sequence). Trimming removed 3 bases at V and 0 bases at J, with 6 bases between. The CDR3 extends over 14 amino acids. CDR3 DNA: TGTGCCAGTAGTATGGCTGATAGCAATCAGCCCCAGCATTTT. Translation gives CASSMADSNQPQHF. The full variable domain, in which reference TRBV19 and TRBJ1-5 provide the parts outside the CDR3, is DGGITQSPKYLFRKEGQNVTLSCEQNLNHDAMYWYRQDPGQGLRLIYYSQIVNDFQKGDIAEGYSVSREKKESFPLTVTSAQKNPTAFYLCASSMADSNQPQHFGDGTRLSIL.

The rearrangement joins TRBV5-1 to TRBJ2-1, with 13 bases lining up with TRBD2. CDR3 length: 18 amino acids. The germline V gene encodes CDR1 SGHRS and CDR2 YFSETQ. Trimming removed 7 bases from V and 0 bases from J; junction bases left unmatched: 10. The CDR3 DNA is TGCGCCAGCCAGGGACTAGCGGGACCCCGCCCCTCCTACAATGAGCAGTTCTTC. Its translation: CASQGLAGPRPSYNEQFF.

The chain employs TRBV4-1 and TRBJ2-7; 7 nucleotides line up with TRBD1. This CDR3 region has 15 residues. J lost 5 bases, V lost 4 bases, and 11 bases had no gene match. The V gene's germline CDR1 is MGHRA and CDR2 YSYEKL. The CDR3 sequence: CASSLTGAPGDEQYF. As DNA, the CDR3 is TGCGCCAGCAGCCTTACAGGGGCCCCTGGGGACGAGCAGTACTTC.

V usage is TRBV7-2 and J usage is TRBJ1-2, with D hard to call. V lost 11 bases, J lost 1 base, and 14 bases lay in between. This CDR3 has 13 amino acids. The germline V gene encodes CDR1 SGHTA and CDR2 FQGNSA. Here the CDR3 reads CAERLELNYGYTF. In DNA, the CDR3 is TGTGCCGAACGACTGGAACTTAACTATGGCTACACCTTC.

The chain uses TRBV5-8 and TRBJ2-1, with 8 bases fitting TRBD2. CDR3 length: 18 amino acids. Trimming removed 0 bases from V and 0 bases from J; junction bases left unmatched: 8. CDR1 SGHTS and CDR2 YDEGEE come from the germline V gene. CDR3 residues: CASSLAGGAGGSYNEQFF. The CDR3 coding sequence is TGTGCCAGCAGCTTGGCTGGCGGGGCGGGGGGCTCCTACAATGAGCAGTTCTTC.

Regarding this clone: The sample contains more than one DNA sequence encoding this CDR3. V and J are TRBV5-4 and TRBJ2-3, with no clear D. The CDR3 runs 13 residues. V was shortened by 2 bases and J by 3 bases, with 7 bases between the two germline ends. Germline loops: CDR1 SGHNT, CDR2 YYREEE (reference sequence). The CDR3 DNA reads TGTGCCAGCAGCTTTGGCTCGACAGATACGCAGTATTTT. Protein sequence: CASSFGSTDTQYF.